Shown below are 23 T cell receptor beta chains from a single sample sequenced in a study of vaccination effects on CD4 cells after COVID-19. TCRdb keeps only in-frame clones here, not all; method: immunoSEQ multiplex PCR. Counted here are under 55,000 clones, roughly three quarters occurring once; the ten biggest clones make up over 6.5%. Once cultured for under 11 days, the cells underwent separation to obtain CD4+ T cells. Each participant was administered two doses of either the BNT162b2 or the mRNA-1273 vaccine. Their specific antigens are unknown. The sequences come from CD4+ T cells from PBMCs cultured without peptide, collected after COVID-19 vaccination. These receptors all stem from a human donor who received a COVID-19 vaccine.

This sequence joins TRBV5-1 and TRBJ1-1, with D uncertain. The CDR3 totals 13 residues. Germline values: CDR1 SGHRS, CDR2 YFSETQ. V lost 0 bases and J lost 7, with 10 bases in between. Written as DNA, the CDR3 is TGCGCCAGCAGCTTGGTGCTCCGGAGTGAAGCTTTCTTT. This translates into CASSLVLRSEAFF.

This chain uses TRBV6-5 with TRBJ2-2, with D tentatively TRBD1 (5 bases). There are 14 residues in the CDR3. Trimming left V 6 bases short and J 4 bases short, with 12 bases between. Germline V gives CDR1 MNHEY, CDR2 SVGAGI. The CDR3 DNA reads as TGTGCCAGCAGAAGGGCAGGGCTCACCGGGGAGCTGTTTTTT. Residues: CASRRAGLTGELFF.

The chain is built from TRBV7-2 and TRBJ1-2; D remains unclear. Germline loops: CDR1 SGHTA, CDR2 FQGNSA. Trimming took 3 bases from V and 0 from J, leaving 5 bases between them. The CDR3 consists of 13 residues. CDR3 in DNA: TGTGCCAGCAGCTTCTCAACTAACTATGGCTACACCTTC. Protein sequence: CASSFSTNYGYTF.

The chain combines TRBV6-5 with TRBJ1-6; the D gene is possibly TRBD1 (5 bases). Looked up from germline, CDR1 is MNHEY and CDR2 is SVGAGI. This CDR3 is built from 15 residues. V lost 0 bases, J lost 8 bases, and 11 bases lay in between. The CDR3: CASSYSRGGDSPLHF. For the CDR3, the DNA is TGTGCCAGCAGTTACTCCCGGGGGGGAGATTCACCCCTCCACTTT.

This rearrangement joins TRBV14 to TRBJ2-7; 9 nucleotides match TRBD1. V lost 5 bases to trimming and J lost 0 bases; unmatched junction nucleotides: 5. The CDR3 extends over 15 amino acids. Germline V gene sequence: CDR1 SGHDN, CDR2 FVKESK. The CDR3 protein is CASSYGTGSSYEQYF. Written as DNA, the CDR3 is TGTGCCAGCAGCTATGGGACAGGGAGCTCCTACGAGCAGTACTTC.

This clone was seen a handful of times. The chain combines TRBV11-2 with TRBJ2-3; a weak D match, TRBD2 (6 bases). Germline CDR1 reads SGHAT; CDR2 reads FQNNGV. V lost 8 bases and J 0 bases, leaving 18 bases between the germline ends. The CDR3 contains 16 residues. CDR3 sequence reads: CASDNVRGSSTDTQYF. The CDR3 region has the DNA TGTGCCAGCGACAATGTGCGGGGATCTAGCACAGATACGCAGTATTTT.

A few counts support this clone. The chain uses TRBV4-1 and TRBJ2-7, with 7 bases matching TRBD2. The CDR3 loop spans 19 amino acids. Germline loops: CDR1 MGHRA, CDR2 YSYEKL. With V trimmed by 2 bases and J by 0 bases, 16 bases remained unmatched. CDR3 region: CASSQIQTSSGTSSYEQYF. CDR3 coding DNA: TGCGCCAGCAGCCAAATCCAAACTTCTAGCGGTACTAGCTCCTACGAGCAGTACTTC.

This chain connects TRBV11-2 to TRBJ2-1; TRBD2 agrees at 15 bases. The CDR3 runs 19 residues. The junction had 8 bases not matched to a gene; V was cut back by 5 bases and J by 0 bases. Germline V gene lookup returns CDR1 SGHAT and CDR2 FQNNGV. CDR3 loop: CASSPGTSGGISSYNEQFF. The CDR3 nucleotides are TGTGCCAGCAGCCCTGGGACTAGCGGGGGGATCAGCTCCTACAATGAGCAGTTCTTC.

The chain's CDR3 is CASSEEGRGDEKLFF. Here the CDR3 DNA reads TGCGCCAGCAGTGAGGAGGGACGTGGGGATGAAAAACTGTTTTTT. The chain couples TRBV10-2 to TRBJ1-4; possible D gene TRBD1, 5 bases. This CDR3 spans 15 amino acids. Germline V gene lookup returns CDR1 WSHSY and CDR2 SAAADI. Between the trimmed V and J ends, which lost 2 bases and 6 bases, there was a span of 13 bases.

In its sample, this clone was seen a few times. The CDR3 sequence is CASSERQSLVYEQYF. CDR3 coding DNA: TGTGCCAGCAGTGAAAGGCAGTCTTTGGTGTACGAGCAGTACTTC. The chain joins TRBV6-1 to TRBJ2-7, with no clear D. This CDR3 region has 15 residues. Germline CDR1 is MNHNS and CDR2 is SASEGT. V was cut by 2 bases and J by 4 bases, with 15 bases left in between.

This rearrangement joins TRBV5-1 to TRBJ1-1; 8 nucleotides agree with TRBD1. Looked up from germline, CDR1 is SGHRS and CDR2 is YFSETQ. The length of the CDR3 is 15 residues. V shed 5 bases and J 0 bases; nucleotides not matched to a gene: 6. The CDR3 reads CASRGQGLVNTEAFF. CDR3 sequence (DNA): TGCGCCAGCAGAGGACAGGGCTTGGTGAACACTGAAGCTTTCTTT.

CDR3 region: CASSQERALPLRGQYF. The DNA for the CDR3 is TGCGCCAGCAGCCAAGAACGAGCGTTACCTCTACGTGGGCAGTACTTC. The gene calls are TRBV4-1 and TRBJ2-7; D unclear. Germline CDR1 MGHRA, CDR2 YSYEKL. V was cut by 0 bases and J by 9 bases, with 21 bases left in between. The CDR3 has 16 amino acids.

This chain's CDR3 is CASSPPRQGTVNTEAFF. The CDR3 DNA sequence: TGCGCCAGCAGCCCCCCCCGGCAGGGTACGGTGAACACTGAAGCTTTCTTT. The V call is TRBV4-1, the J call TRBJ1-1; D is possibly TRBD1 (5 bases). This CDR3 has 17 residues. Deletions cut 4 bases from V and 0 bases from J, with 18 bases between. Germline V gives CDR1 MGHRA, CDR2 YSYEKL.

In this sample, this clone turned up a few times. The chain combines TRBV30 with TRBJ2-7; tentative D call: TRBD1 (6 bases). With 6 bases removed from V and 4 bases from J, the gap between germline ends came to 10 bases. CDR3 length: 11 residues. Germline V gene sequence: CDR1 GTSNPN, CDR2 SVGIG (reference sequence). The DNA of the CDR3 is TGTGCCTGCCGACAGGCGTACGAGCAGTACTTC. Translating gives CACRQAYEQYF.

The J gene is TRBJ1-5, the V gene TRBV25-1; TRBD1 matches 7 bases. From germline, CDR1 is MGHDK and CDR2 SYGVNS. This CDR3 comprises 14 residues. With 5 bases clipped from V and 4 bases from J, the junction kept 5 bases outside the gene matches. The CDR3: CASSPRQGNQPQHF. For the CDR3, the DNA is TGTGCCAGCAGTCCCCGACAGGGTAATCAGCCCCAGCATTTT.

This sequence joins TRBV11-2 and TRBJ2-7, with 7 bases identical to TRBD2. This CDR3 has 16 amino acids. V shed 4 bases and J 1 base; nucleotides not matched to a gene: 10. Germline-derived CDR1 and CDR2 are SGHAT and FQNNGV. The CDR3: CASSSDQGGSSYEQYF. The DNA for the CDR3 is TGTGCCAGCAGCTCCGACCAGGGAGGGAGTTCCTACGAGCAGTACTTC.

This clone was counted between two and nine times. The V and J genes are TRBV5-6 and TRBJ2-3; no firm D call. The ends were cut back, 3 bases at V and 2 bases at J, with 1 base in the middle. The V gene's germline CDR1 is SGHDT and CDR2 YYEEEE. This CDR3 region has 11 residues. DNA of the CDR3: TGTGCCAGCAGCTCCACAGATACGCAGTATTTT. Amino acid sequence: CASSSTDTQYF. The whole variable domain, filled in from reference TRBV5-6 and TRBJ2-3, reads DAGVTQSPTHLIKTRGQQVTLRCSPKSGHDTVSWYQQALGQGPQFIFQYYEEEERQRGNFPDRFSGHQFPNYSSELNVNALLLGDSALYLCASSSTDTQYFGPGTRLTVL.

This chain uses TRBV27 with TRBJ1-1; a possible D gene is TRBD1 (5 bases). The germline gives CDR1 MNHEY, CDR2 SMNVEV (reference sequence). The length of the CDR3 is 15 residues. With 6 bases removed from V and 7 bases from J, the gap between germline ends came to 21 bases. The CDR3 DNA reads TGTGCCAGCAGCAAAAACCGACCGGGACTTGGTGAAGCTTTCTTT. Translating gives CASSKNRPGLGEAFF.

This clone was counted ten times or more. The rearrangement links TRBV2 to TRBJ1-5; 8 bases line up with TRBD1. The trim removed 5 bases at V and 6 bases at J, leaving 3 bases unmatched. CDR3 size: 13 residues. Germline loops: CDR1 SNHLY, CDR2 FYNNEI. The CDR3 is CASSFQGAQPQHF. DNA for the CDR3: TGTGCCAGCAGTTTTCAGGGGGCTCAGCCCCAGCATTTT.

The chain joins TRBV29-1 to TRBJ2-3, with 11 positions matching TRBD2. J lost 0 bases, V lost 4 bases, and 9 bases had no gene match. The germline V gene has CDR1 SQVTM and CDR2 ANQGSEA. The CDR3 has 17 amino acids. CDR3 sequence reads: CSVASLAGVGSTDTQYF. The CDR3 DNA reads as TGCAGCGTTGCATCACTAGCGGGAGTAGGGAGCACAGATACGCAGTATTTT.

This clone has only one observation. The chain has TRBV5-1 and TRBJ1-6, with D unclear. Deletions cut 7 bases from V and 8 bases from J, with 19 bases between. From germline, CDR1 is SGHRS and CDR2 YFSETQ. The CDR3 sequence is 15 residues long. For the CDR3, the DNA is TGCGCCAGCGTCCTTGAGGACCCAGCTTATTCACCCCTCCACTTT. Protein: CASVLEDPAYSPLHF.

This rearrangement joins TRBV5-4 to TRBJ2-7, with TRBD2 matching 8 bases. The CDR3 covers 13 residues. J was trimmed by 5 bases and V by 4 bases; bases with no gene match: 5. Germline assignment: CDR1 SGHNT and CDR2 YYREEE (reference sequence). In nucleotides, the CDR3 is TGTGCCAGCAGCCCCCCAGCGGGAGACGAGCAGTACTTC. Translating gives CASSPPAGDEQYF.

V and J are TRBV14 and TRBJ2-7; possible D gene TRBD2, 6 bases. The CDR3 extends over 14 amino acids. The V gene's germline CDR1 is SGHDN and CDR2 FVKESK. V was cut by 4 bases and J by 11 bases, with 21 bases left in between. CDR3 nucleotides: TGTGCCAGCAGCCGGACCCCCCGCGGGGCTAGGGAGTACTTC. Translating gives CASSRTPRGAREYF.